Each of the 6 T cell receptor beta chains below was sequenced from the same sample in a study of cytomegalovirus exposure and HLA in healthy donors. The PCR made use of 60 Vbeta and 13 Jbeta primers. The repertoire was sequenced with immunoSEQ multiplex PCR; TCRdb's copy has only in-frame clones and lacks some. The sample consists of 150,000 to 200,000 clones, roughly 73% of them appearing once. Material: PBMCs. These receptors were taken from a young man in good health and CMV-seropositive.

The V and J genes are TRBV9 and TRBJ2-2, with TRBD1 matching 10 bases. The V and J ends lost 4 bases and 6 bases, in that order; junction bases with no gene match: 9. CDR1 and CDR2 (germline): SGDLS, YYNGEE. This CDR3 is built from 16 residues. In DNA form, the CDR3 reads TGTGCCAGCAGCACCCGCCGGGACAGGGGTGCCGGGGAGCTGTTTTTT. Protein sequence: CASSTRRDRGAGELFF.

Only one count was recorded for this clone. This rearrangement joins TRBV6-1 to TRBJ1-1; possible D gene TRBD1, 6 bases. The length of the CDR3 is 13 residues. Germline V CDR1 and CDR2: MNHNS, SASEGT. The V end was cut by 5 bases, the J end by 5 bases, with 12 bases between. The CDR3 spells CASSSRGGTEAFF. CDR3 sequence (DNA): TGTGCCAGCAGTTCCAGGGGAGGGACTGAAGCTTTCTTT.

The chain employs TRBV18 and TRBJ1-3, with D perhaps TRBD1 (5 bases). V lost 4 bases to trimming and J lost 0 bases, with 7 bases between them. Germline lookup yields CDR1 KGHSH and CDR2 LQKENI. The CDR3 is 14 amino acids. The CDR3 DNA reads TGTGCCAGCTCACGTGACAGCTCTGGAAACACCATATATTTT. Amino acids: CASSRDSSGNTIYF.

The chain couples TRBV30 to TRBJ2-7, with 10 bases identical to TRBD1. V lost 1 base and J lost 2; bases outside the gene matches: 11. In germline, CDR1 is GTSNPN, CDR2 SVGIG (reference sequence). CDR3 size: 17 residues. The CDR3: CAWSERDRGFSAYEQYF. CDR3 DNA: TGTGCCTGGAGTGAAAGGGACAGGGGCTTCTCGGCCTACGAGCAGTACTTC.

The chain employs TRBV28 and TRBJ1-1, with a weak D call TRBD1 (6 bases). The germline gives CDR1 MDHEN, CDR2 SYDVKM. This CDR3 is built from 16 residues. The V end lost 5 bases, the J end lost 3 bases, and 19 bases lay between the germline ends. The CDR3 loop is CASSPGRGGLDTEAFF. CDR3 nucleotide sequence: TGTGCCAGCAGTCCAGGACGAGGGGGATTGGACACTGAAGCTTTCTTT.

This clone has only one observation. The rearrangement uses TRBV2 and TRBJ2-7; 13 nucleotides align to TRBD2. The junction had 19 bases not matched to a gene; V was cut back by 6 bases and J by 2 bases. The V gene's germline CDR1 is SNHLY and CDR2 FYNNEI. The CDR3 is 20 amino acids. CDR3 DNA sequence: TGTGCCAGCAGACCTCGGGTCTATGGGACTAGCGGGGACCGAACCTACGAGCAGTACTTC. It encodes CASRPRVYGTSGDRTYEQYF.